The 27 T cell receptor beta chains presented below share a single source sample, sequenced in a study of a mutant IDH1 vaccine in newly diagnosed glioma. The assay was immunoSEQ multiplex PCR, and TCRdb's table has in-frame clones only and misses some. The sample carries roughly 49,000 clones, around 92% recorded once. These receptors have no known antigen. Time point specified: week 35, safety follow-up. In every dose of vaccine, 300 ug of mutant IDH1 20-mer peptide was given alongside topical imiquimod. Here the sequenced sample was PBMCs, taken from a glioma patient whose treatment included an IDH1 peptide vaccine. The origin of the receptors is a man aged 45 to 65 with glioma.

The rearrangement uses TRBV4-1 and TRBJ1-6, with 8 bases lining up with TRBD1. Germline V lookup: CDR1 MGHRA, CDR2 YSYEKL. Trimming removed 1 base from V and 8 bases from J; junction bases left unmatched: 7. CDR3 size: 16 residues. The CDR3 spells CASSQGAGGLDSPLHF. The CDR3 region has the DNA TGCGCCAGCAGCCAAGGGGCAGGGGGCTTGGATTCACCCCTCCACTTT.

J is TRBJ2-3 and V is TRBV5-6; D possibly corresponds to TRBD2 (6 bases). Trimming took off 4 bases at V and 1 base at J, with 22 bases between the two ends. This CDR3 is built from 18 residues. CDR1 is SGHDT and CDR2 is YYEEEE in the germline V gene. The CDR3 loop reads CASSPGGVAGPGTDTQYF. As DNA, the CDR3 is TGTGCCAGCAGCCCGGGCGGGGTGGCGGGACCGGGCACAGATACGCAGTATTTT.

This chain connects TRBV27 to TRBJ1-6; no reliable D call. Trimming shortened V by 2 bases and J by 1 base, and 6 bases separated the two germline ends. CDR3 length equals 15 residues. Looked up from germline, CDR1 is MNHEY and CDR2 is SMNVEV (reference sequence). The CDR3 DNA reads TGTGCCAGCAGTTTACGGGGTTCCTATAATTCACCCCTCCACTTT. It is translated as CASSLRGSYNSPLHF.

The rearrangement joins TRBV29-1 to TRBJ2-5; 8 bases align to TRBD1. The assigned J gene may be wrong: the sequence end matches TRBJ2-7 better. Germline lookup yields CDR1 SQVTM and CDR2 ANQGSEA. The length of the CDR3 is 16 residues. CDR3 sequence (DNA): TGCAGCGTTGGGATGCCAGGGGGCGCGGGGTTCGGCGAGCAGTACTTC. It translates to CSVGMPGGAGFGEQYF.

The CDR3 DNA follows: TGTGCCAGCAGCGTAGGGGGACTAGCGGGGGGGCCCACCGGGGAGCTGTTTTTT. Translated, it gives CASSVGGLAGGPTGELFF. The chain employs TRBV9 and TRBJ2-2; 16 bases match TRBD2. J gave up 4 bases and V 0 bases, and 3 bases lay outside the gene matches. CDR1 and CDR2 (germline): SGDLS, YYNGEE. The CDR3 contains 18 residues.

This clone occurred once. The chain carries TRBV6-5 and TRBJ2-7, with 8 bases matching TRBD1. V dropped 0 bases and J dropped 1; count of bases not matched to a gene: 2. This CDR3 spans 15 amino acids. Germline-derived CDR1 and CDR2 are MNHEY and SVGAGI. In DNA, the CDR3 is TGTGCCAGCAGTTACTCAGGGACAGGATCCTACGAGCAGTACTTC. Protein: CASSYSGTGSYEQYF.

This chain joins TRBV29-1 and TRBJ1-4; 8 bases agree with TRBD1. The V and J ends lost 6 bases and 7 bases, in that order; junction bases with no gene match: 7. Germline CDR1 is SQVTM and CDR2 is ANQGSEA. The CDR3 sequence is 13 residues long. DNA for the CDR3: TGCAGCGTAGCAGGACAGGGTGGTGAAAAACTGTTTTTT. This codes for CSVAGQGGEKLFF.

This chain uses TRBV9 with TRBJ2-7, with a weak D call TRBD2 (6 bases). Trimming pared 4 bases from V and 6 bases from J, leaving 14 bases between. Germline V lookup: CDR1 SGDLS, CDR2 YYNGEE. The CDR3 consists of 13 residues. CDR3 loop: CASSYTVGGEQYF. The CDR3 DNA reads TGTGCCAGCAGCTATACGGTGGGGGGCGAGCAGTACTTC.

This clone turned up a few times. The chain uses TRBV5-1 and TRBJ1-1; D remains unclear. Germline values: CDR1 SGHRS, CDR2 YFSETQ. The length of the CDR3 is 14 residues. V was pared by 0 bases and J by 3 bases, with 9 bases between. DNA for the CDR3: TGCGCCAGCAGCTTGGTAGAGGAATACACTGAAGCTTTCTTT. Translation: CASSLVEEYTEAFF.

The chain carries TRBV7-6 and TRBJ2-2; 13 bases agree with TRBD2. The CDR3 is 22 amino acids. Germline CDR1 SGHVS, CDR2 FNYEAQ. Losses at the gene ends were 5 bases for V and 6 bases for J; bases not matched to a gene: 24. The CDR3 DNA follows: TGTGCCAGCAGCCTACTTAGTCACGGGACTAGCGGGAAGGTAGTGGACGCCGGGGAGCTGTTTTTT. This encodes CASSLLSHGTSGKVVDAGELFF.

V and J are TRBV6-4 and TRBJ2-1, with D perhaps assigned TRBD1 or TRBD2 (5 bases each). CDR1 and CDR2 (germline): MRHNA, SNTAGT. CDR3 length: 14 amino acids. V was pared by 6 bases and J by 3 bases, with 12 bases between. The chain's CDR3 is CASSRDGDYNEQFF. The CDR3 coding sequence is TGTGCCAGCAGCCGGGACGGAGACTACAATGAGCAGTTCTTC.

This rearrangement joins TRBV25-1 to TRBJ1-6; 10 bases map to TRBD1. This CDR3 is 16 amino acids long. V gave up 4 bases and J gave up 6 bases; unmatched junction bases: 6. The germline V gene has CDR1 MGHDK and CDR2 SYGVNS. CDR3 region: CASSADRGPGNSPLHF. The CDR3 region has the DNA TGTGCCAGCAGTGCAGACAGGGGGCCGGGTAATTCACCCCTCCACTTT. Using reference TRBV25-1 and TRBJ1-6 for the parts outside the CDR3, the full variable domain is EADIYQTPRYLVIGTGKKITLECSQTMGHDKMYWYQQDPGMELHLIHYSYGVNSTEKGDLSSESTVSRIRTEHFPLTLESARPSHTSQYLCASSADRGPGNSPLHFGNGTRLTVT.

The rearrangement links TRBV19 to TRBJ2-7; D is unresolved. The germline V gene encodes CDR1 LNHDA and CDR2 SQIVND (reference sequence). The CDR3 loop spans 13 amino acids. Trimming cost V 3 bases and J 7 bases, with 13 bases left between them. Here the CDR3 DNA reads TGTGCCAGTAGTATGGTCGCCGCGAGGGAGCAGTACTTC. Protein product: CASSMVAAREQYF.

The rearrangement joins TRBV11-2 to TRBJ1-5; 8 bases match TRBD1. CDR1 SGHAT and CDR2 FQNNGV come from the germline V gene. V was clipped by 5 bases and J by 1 base; unmatched bases: 4. This CDR3 comprises 15 residues. CDR3: CASSVQGESNQPQHF. CDR3 coding DNA: TGTGCCAGCAGCGTACAGGGGGAAAGCAATCAGCCCCAGCATTTT.

V is TRBV14 and J is TRBJ2-7; D may be TRBD1 (6 bases). Germline CDR1 and CDR2: SGHDN and FVKESK. Trimming cost V 7 bases and J 7 bases, with 17 bases left between them. The CDR3 sequence is 13 residues long. The CDR3 region is CASTQMTGGEQYF. The DNA for the CDR3 is TGTGCCAGCACCCAGATGACAGGAGGAGAGCAGTACTTC. Drawing the rest from reference TRBV14 and TRBJ2-7, the complete variable domain is EAGVTQFPSHSVIEKGQTVTLRCDPISGHDNLYWYRRVMGKEIKFLLHFVKESKQDESGMPNNRFLAERTGGTYSTLKVQPAELEDSGVYFCASTQMTGGEQYFGPGTRLTVT.

This clone has only one observation. The rearrangement joins TRBV19 to TRBJ1-1; no clear D. Deletions cut 5 bases from V and 1 base from J, with 8 bases between. Germline CDR1 and CDR2: LNHDA and SQIVND (reference sequence). The CDR3 runs 13 residues. CDR3 nucleotides: TGTGCCAGTAGTCCGTCGGGGAACACTGAAGCTTTCTTT. Translating it yields CASSPSGNTEAFF.

The chain joins TRBV28 to TRBJ1-6; D not certain. V was pared by 7 bases and J by 8 bases, with 12 bases between. Germline V gene sequence: CDR1 MDHEN, CDR2 SYDVKM. This CDR3 has 13 residues. CDR3 in DNA: TGTGCCAGCACCCTAAACCCACATTCACCCCTCCACTTT. Translation: CASTLNPHSPLHF.

The V call is TRBV19, the J call TRBJ1-1, with TRBD1 as a possible D gene (5 bases). CDR1 and CDR2 from the germline V gene are LNHDA and SQIVND (reference sequence). The V end lost 2 bases, the J end lost 8 bases, and 12 bases lay between the germline ends. There are 13 residues in the CDR3. Here the CDR3 reads CASSITGGLEAFF. CDR3 coding DNA: TGTGCCAGTAGTATAACGGGGGGACTCGAAGCTTTCTTT.

V gene TRBV6-1 combines with J gene TRBJ1-5; TRBD1 might be the D (5 bases). The CDR3 consists of 15 residues. V gave up 0 bases and J gave up 8 bases, with 14 bases separating them. Germline assignment: CDR1 MNHNS and CDR2 SASEGT. The CDR3 sequence is CASSEAARAAKPQHF. The DNA for the CDR3 is TGTGCCAGCAGTGAAGCGGCCAGGGCGGCGAAGCCCCAGCATTTT.

J is TRBJ1-2 and V is TRBV27, with 8 bases lining up with TRBD1. V trimming: 5 bases; J trimming: 3 bases; junction bases outside the gene matches: 8. The CDR3 extends over 15 amino acids. Germline values: CDR1 MNHEY, CDR2 SMNVEV (reference sequence). The CDR3 here is CASSPDRGVDYGYTF. The CDR3 bases are TGTGCCAGCAGTCCCGACAGGGGAGTTGACTATGGCTACACCTTC.

The V and J genes are TRBV7-9 and TRBJ2-3; D may correspond to TRBD1 or TRBD2 (5 bases each). V gave up 0 bases and J gave up 3 bases, with 13 bases separating them. The CDR3 is made up of 16 amino acids. The germline V gene has CDR1 SEHNR and CDR2 FQNEAQ (reference sequence). The CDR3, as DNA: TGTGCCAGCAGCTTAGCGGGGACCCGAGCGACAGATACGCAGTATTTT. Translated: CASSLAGTRATDTQYF.

This chain links TRBV2 with TRBJ1-2, with a weak D call TRBD1 (6 bases). The CDR3 loop spans 11 amino acids. V lost 8 bases and J 2 bases, leaving 6 bases between the germline ends. Germline lookup yields CDR1 SNHLY and CDR2 FYNNEI. CDR3 in DNA: TGTGCCAGCGGGGGCAACTATGGCTACACCTTC. It yields the protein CASGGNYGYTF.

V usage is TRBV7-8 and J usage is TRBJ1-1; D not certain. CDR1 is SGHVS and CDR2 is FQNEAQ in the germline V gene. The CDR3 consists of 14 residues. The V end lost 4 bases, the J end lost 1 base, and 10 bases lay between the germline ends. The DNA for the CDR3 is TGTGCCAGCAGCTCCGGCCGGGAGAACACTGAAGCTTTCTTT. Translation: CASSSGRENTEAFF.

This rearrangement joins TRBV11-2 to TRBJ1-2; a possible D gene is TRBD1 (6 bases). V gave up 0 bases and J gave up 8 bases, with 22 bases separating them. The germline V gene encodes CDR1 SGHAT and CDR2 FQNNGV. The CDR3 runs 17 residues. The CDR3 sequence: CASSLDPGGRLVGGYTF. The CDR3 DNA sequence: TGTGCCAGCAGCTTAGATCCTGGGGGGCGCCTAGTGGGAGGCTACACCTTC.

The V gene is TRBV9, the J gene TRBJ2-7; D not resolved. The CDR3 length is 14 residues. CDR1 is SGDLS, CDR2 YYNGEE, per germline. V shed 0 bases and J shed 4 bases, with 11 bases lying between them. CDR3 loop: CASSVEVFSYEQYF. CDR3 nucleotide sequence: TGTGCCAGCAGCGTAGAAGTGTTTTCGTACGAGCAGTACTTC.

This chain connects TRBV19 to TRBJ1-2; D is unclear. The CDR3 totals 13 residues. Germline V lookup: CDR1 LNHDA, CDR2 SQIVND (reference sequence). Trimming cost V 6 bases and J 4 bases, with 12 bases left between them. The CDR3 DNA is TGTGCCAGTAGCGGTCAGGATATCTATGGCTACACCTTC. Amino acids: CASSGQDIYGYTF. Drawing the rest from reference TRBV19 and TRBJ1-2, the complete variable domain is DGGITQSPKYLFRKEGQNVTLSCEQNLNHDAMYWYRQDPGQGLRLIYYSQIVNDFQKGDIAEGYSVSREKKESFPLTVTSAQKNPTAFYLCASSGQDIYGYTFGSGTRLTVV.

The chain is built from TRBV2 and TRBJ2-1, with D unresolved. Germline V gives CDR1 SNHLY, CDR2 FYNNEI. This CDR3 has 12 amino acids. V lost 6 bases to trimming and J lost 3 bases, with 6 bases between them. CDR3 region: CASRTIYNEQFF. CDR3 nucleotides: TGTGCCAGCAGAACAATCTACAATGAGCAGTTCTTC.